Listed here is a single T cell receptor beta chain. This sample was included in a study of blood T cell repertoires in COVID-19. Overall study context: The analysed material was cDNA or gDNA that came from T cells, B-cell-depleted T cells, or PBMCs.

Patients at the Seattle site were enrolled during active infection and followed longitudinally. The V and J ends lost 1 base and 2 bases respectively, with 9 bases between them. Germline CDR1 and CDR2: SGHVS and FQNEAQ. The CDR3 has 15 amino acids. TCRdb's copy holds only in-frame clones and misses some; the assay was immunoSEQ multiplex PCR. The sample consists of some 220,000 clones, almost 85% of them appearing once. The sample was peripheral blood. The chain uses TRBV7-8 and TRBJ1-5, with unresolved D. The TCR comes from a woman aged 70-85 years with COVID-19, enrolled during active disease. This CDR3 is CASSLGPQGNQPQHF. Here the CDR3 DNA reads TGTGCCAGCAGCTTAGGTCCGCAGGGCAATCAGCCCCAGCATTTT.